Shown below are 30 T cell receptor beta chains from a single sample sequenced in a study of OX40 agonist ivuxolimab in advanced cancers. Clones were read by immunoSEQ multiplex PCR, and TCRdb kept only the in-frame ones, dropping some. Among about 82,000 clones listed, roughly 92% were seen once. Sequencing was performed on CD4+ or CD8+ T cells sorted from blood, taken in a trial of the OX40 agonist ivuxolimab. All receptors come from an adult with an advanced solid tumor such as melanoma, head and neck, liver or kidney cancer.

This rearrangement joins TRBV6-1 to TRBJ2-7; maybe TRBD2 (7 bases). V gave up 0 bases and J gave up 7 bases, with 13 bases separating them. This CDR3 comprises 14 residues. Germline loops: CDR1 MNHNS, CDR2 SASEGT. CDR3 loop: CASSEAVRGGEQYF. The CDR3 region has the DNA TGTGCCAGCAGTGAAGCCGTGAGGGGGGGGGAGCAGTACTTC.

The V call is TRBV29-1, the J call TRBJ1-2, with 8 bases that match TRBD1. This CDR3 region has 10 residues. V lost 7 bases to trimming and J lost 12 bases; unmatched junction nucleotides: 7. Germline-derived CDR1 and CDR2 are SQVTM and ANQGSEA. The chain's CDR3 is CSAGQGSDTF. The CDR3 coding sequence is TGCAGCGCTGGACAGGGCTCCGACACCTTC.

The J gene is TRBJ1-5, the V gene TRBV19; possibly TRBD1 for D (6 bases). This CDR3 contains 14 residues. The ends were cut back, 7 bases at V and 1 base at J, with 11 bases in the middle. In germline, CDR1 is LNHDA, CDR2 SQIVND (reference sequence). As DNA, the CDR3 is TGTGCCAGTAAGATACAGGGCAGCAATCAGCCCCAGCATTTT. Translation: CASKIQGSNQPQHF. Together with reference TRBV19 and TRBJ1-5, the CDR3 gives the full variable domain: DGGITQSPKYLFRKEGQNVTLSCEQNLNHDAMYWYRQDPGQGLRLIYYSQIVNDFQKGDIAEGYSVSREKKESFPLTVTSAQKNPTAFYLCASKIQGSNQPQHFGDGTRLSIL.

This clone was counted a single time. Distinct nucleotide sequences in the sample also encode this CDR3. The chain combines TRBV29-1 with TRBJ2-5, with a weak D call TRBD1 (5 bases). V was pared by 1 base and J by 4 bases, with 7 bases between. The CDR3 extends over 12 amino acids. Germline CDR1 is SQVTM and CDR2 is ANQGSEA. The CDR3 spells CSVEGQGETQYF. The CDR3, as DNA: TGCAGCGTTGAAGGGCAGGGAGAGACCCAGTACTTC. Full variable domain (outside the CDR3, taken from reference TRBV29-1 and TRBJ2-5): SAVISQKPSRDICQRGTSLTIQCQVDSQVTMMFWYRQQPGQSLTLIATANQGSEATYESGFVIDKFPISRPNLTFSTLTVSNMSPEDSSIYLCSVEGQGETQYFGPGTRLLVL.

The V and J genes are TRBV7-9 and TRBJ2-5; the D is unclear. The CDR3 has 12 amino acids. The germline V gene encodes CDR1 SEHNR and CDR2 FQNEAQ (reference sequence). Between the trimmed V and J ends, which lost 5 bases and 5 bases, there was a span of 9 bases. CDR3 nucleotide sequence: TGTGCCAGCAGCCCCGTCGGGGAGACCCAGTACTTC. It yields the protein CASSPVGETQYF.

V usage is TRBV2 and J usage is TRBJ2-7, with D possibly called TRBD1 or TRBD2 (5 bases each). This CDR3 has 12 residues. Between the trimmed V and J ends, which lost 7 bases and 3 bases, there was a span of 10 bases. CDR1 and CDR2 from the germline V gene are SNHLY and FYNNEI. The CDR3 is CASKGTHYEQYF. The DNA of the CDR3 is TGTGCCAGCAAAGGGACCCACTACGAGCAGTACTTC.

The V gene is TRBV5-1, the J gene TRBJ1-3; D call uncertain. Looked up from germline, CDR1 is SGHRS and CDR2 is YFSETQ. This CDR3 has 13 amino acids. The germline V and J ends were trimmed by 0 bases and 4 bases, with 5 bases remaining between them. CDR3 coding DNA: TGCGCCAGCAGCTTGGACCAAGGAAACACCATATATTTT. This sequence encodes CASSLDQGNTIYF. Based on the CDR3 plus reference TRBV5-1 and TRBJ1-3, the full variable domain is KAGVTQTPRYLIKTRGQQVTLSCSPISGHRSVSWYQQTPGQGLQFLFEYFSETQRNKGNFPGRFSGRQFSNSRSEMNVSTLELGDSALYLCASSLDQGNTIYFGEGSWLTVV.

The chain links TRBV9 to TRBJ2-2; a weak D match, TRBD2 (6 bases). CDR1 is SGDLS and CDR2 is YYNGEE in the germline V gene. V gave up 0 bases and J gave up 5 bases, with 11 bases separating them. This CDR3 has 15 residues. The CDR3 here is CASSVGIGGTGELFF. The CDR3 DNA is TGTGCCAGCAGCGTAGGCATAGGAGGGACCGGGGAGCTGTTTTTT.

The CDR3 loop reads CSARQSANTGELFF. For the CDR3, the DNA is TGCAGCGCTAGACAAAGCGCGAACACCGGGGAGCTGTTTTTT. The chain couples TRBV29-1 to TRBJ2-2; D not certain. Trimming took 7 bases from V and 0 from J, leaving 12 bases between them. The CDR3 sequence is 14 residues long. The germline V gene has CDR1 SQVTM and CDR2 ANQGSEA.

This clone was recorded a few times. CDR3 coding DNA: TGTGCCAGCAGAGTAACAGGGCCCACCTACGAGCAGTACTTC. Protein product: CASRVTGPTYEQYF. The V gene is TRBV2, the J gene TRBJ2-7; TRBD1 is a possible D gene (6 bases). Germline V CDR1 and CDR2: SNHLY, FYNNEI. The ends were cut back, 6 bases at V and 2 bases at J, with 14 bases in the middle. The CDR3 totals 14 residues.

Only one count was recorded for this clone. The chain employs TRBV7-9 and TRBJ2-7; D unresolved. With 3 bases removed from V and 7 bases from J, the gap between germline ends came to 16 bases. Germline V gene sequence: CDR1 SEHNR, CDR2 FQNEAQ (reference sequence). The CDR3 sequence is 14 residues long. This CDR3 is CASSFGQAFGEQYF. DNA of the CDR3: TGTGCCAGCAGCTTTGGCCAGGCCTTCGGTGAGCAGTACTTC.

As for this clone: Other DNA sequences from this sample encode an identical CDR3 as well. This CDR3 reads CATSTGELFF. The DNA of the CDR3 is TGTGCCACCTCAACCGGGGAGCTGTTTTTT. This chain joins TRBV28 and TRBJ2-2; no clear D gene. The V end lost 10 bases, the J end lost 5 bases, and 5 bases lay between the germline ends. Per the germline V gene, CDR1 is MDHEN and CDR2 is SYDVKM. This CDR3 contains 10 residues.

This clone came up a few times. The chain links TRBV11-3 to TRBJ2-3; D is undetermined. The CDR3 consists of 13 residues. Per the germline V gene, CDR1 is SGHNT and CDR2 is YENEEA. V lost 5 bases to trimming and J lost 6 bases, with 12 bases between them. This chain's CDR3 is CASSLVGADTQYF. CDR3 nucleotides: TGTGCCAGCAGCCTGGTTGGAGCGGATACGCAGTATTTT.

The chain combines TRBV7-8 with TRBJ1-1; D ambiguous. Germline V gene sequence: CDR1 SGHVS, CDR2 FQNEAQ. This CDR3 is 14 amino acids long. Trimming removed 5 bases at V and 4 bases at J, with 14 bases between. DNA of the CDR3: TGTGCCAGCAGCCCCGTGGAGATTGGCACTGAAGCTTTCTTT. It yields the protein CASSPVEIGTEAFF.

This rearrangement joins TRBV5-1 to TRBJ2-7, with D unclear. This CDR3 has 11 amino acids. CDR1 is SGHRS, CDR2 YFSETQ, per germline. V was cut by 1 base and J by 5 bases, with 4 bases left in between. The CDR3 DNA sequence: TGCGCCAGCAGCTTGAACAACGAGCAGTACTTC. Amino acids: CASSLNNEQYF.

This chain connects TRBV5-4 to TRBJ1-4; D not certain. Germline CDR1 and CDR2: SGHNT and YYREEE (reference sequence). V was shortened by 1 base and J by 6 bases, with 4 bases between the two germline ends. CDR3 length: 12 residues. The CDR3 reads CASSLRDEKLFF. CDR3 bases: TGTGCCAGCAGCTTGAGGGATGAAAAACTGTTTTTT.

The chain uses TRBV19 and TRBJ2-5; no firm D call. The V end lost 3 bases, the J end lost 5 bases, and 7 bases lay between the germline ends. CDR1 is LNHDA, CDR2 SQIVND, per germline (reference sequence). The CDR3 contains 12 residues. The CDR3 bases are TGTGCCAGTAGTATGAATAGGGAGACCCAGTACTTC. The encoded protein is CASSMNRETQYF.

The V call is TRBV9, the J call TRBJ2-7, with TRBD1 matching over 7 bases. The CDR3 has 14 amino acids. Trimming took 7 bases from V and 1 from J; bases not matched to a gene: 8. Germline CDR1 and CDR2: SGDLS and YYNGEE. The DNA of the CDR3 is TGTGCCAGCGCCCTAGGACAGGTATCCTACGAGCAGTACTTC. Protein: CASALGQVSYEQYF.

The chain links TRBV27 to TRBJ2-7, with D tentatively TRBD1 (5 bases). In germline, CDR1 is MNHEY, CDR2 SMNVEV (reference sequence). The V end lost 10 bases, the J end lost 0 bases, and 13 bases lay between the germline ends. The CDR3 is 13 amino acids. CDR3 loop: CATKQDLSYEQYF. CDR3 in DNA: TGTGCCACCAAACAGGACCTCTCCTACGAGCAGTACTTC.

The chain joins TRBV9 to TRBJ1-2; 8 nucleotides align to TRBD1. The length of the CDR3 is 14 residues. J was trimmed by 3 bases and V by 3 bases; bases with no gene match: 4. Germline V gene sequence: CDR1 SGDLS, CDR2 YYNGEE. The CDR3 sequence: CASSATGEDYGYTF. The CDR3 DNA reads TGTGCCAGCAGCGCGACAGGGGAGGACTATGGCTACACCTTC.

The rearrangement uses TRBV2 and TRBJ2-3; 9 nucleotides agree with TRBD1. Per germline, CDR1 SNHLY and CDR2 FYNNEI. V gave up 8 bases and J gave up 2 bases; unmatched junction bases: 14. This CDR3 comprises 17 residues. CDR3 sequence (DNA): TGTGCCAGCGTCCTCACGGGGACAGGGTCTTTCACAGATACGCAGTATTTT. This sequence encodes CASVLTGTGSFTDTQYF.

This chain uses TRBV30 with TRBJ1-4, with D unclear. The CDR3 is 13 amino acids. With 1 base removed from V and 5 bases from J, the gap between germline ends came to 8 bases. Looked up from germline, CDR1 is GTSNPN and CDR2 is SVGIG (reference sequence). Here the CDR3 reads CAWSAGQNEKLFF. CDR3 coding DNA: TGTGCCTGGAGTGCAGGTCAAAATGAAAAACTGTTTTTT.

The chain combines TRBV6-9 with TRBJ1-5, with TRBD1 matching over 8 bases. This CDR3 region has 17 residues. Germline V lookup: CDR1 MNHGY, CDR2 SVAAGI. With 8 bases clipped from V and 5 bases from J, the junction kept 17 bases outside the gene matches. Here the CDR3 DNA reads TGTGCCAGCCGACCTCAAACCGGGACAGGAGGTGATCAGCCCCAGCATTTT. Amino acid sequence: CASRPQTGTGGDQPQHF.

The chain employs TRBV25-1 and TRBJ2-5, with D possibly being TRBD1 (6 bases). This CDR3 is built from 13 residues. With 7 bases removed from V and 4 bases from J, the gap between germline ends came to 13 bases. The germline V gene has CDR1 MGHDK and CDR2 SYGVNS. This chain's CDR3 is CASTLGGPETQYF. CDR3 DNA: TGTGCCAGCACACTAGGGGGTCCAGAGACCCAGTACTTC.

CDR3 amino acids: CAIGTAQETQYF. The CDR3, as DNA: TGTGCCATAGGGACAGCACAAGAGACCCAGTACTTC. V is TRBV7-6 and J is TRBJ2-5; 7 bases line up with TRBD1. CDR3 size: 12 residues. Germline CDR1 and CDR2: SGHVS and FNYEAQ. Trimming removed 10 bases from V and 2 bases from J; junction bases left unmatched: 4.

On this clone: Other DNA sequences within the sample encode an identical CDR3. The chain combines TRBV25-1 with TRBJ2-1; D may correspond to TRBD1 or TRBD2 (6 bases each). Trimming cost V 1 base and J 4 bases, with 14 bases left between them. The CDR3 has 16 residues. Per germline, CDR1 MGHDK and CDR2 SYGVNS. CDR3 coding DNA: TGTGCCAGCAGTGAATCGGTAGGGGGACTTTACAATGAGCAGTTCTTC. Amino acid sequence: CASSESVGGLYNEQFF.

This clone was observed a handful of times. V gene TRBV11-3 combines with J gene TRBJ2-1, with D tentatively TRBD1 or TRBD2 (5 bases each). The germline gives CDR1 SGHNT, CDR2 YENEEA. The ends were cut back, 4 bases at V and 5 bases at J, with 15 bases in the middle. The CDR3 is made up of 15 amino acids. The DNA of the CDR3 is TGTGCCAGCAGCTCCGGGACCTCTCCCGACAATGAGCAGTTCTTC. This gives the protein CASSSGTSPDNEQFF.

V is TRBV7-3 and J is TRBJ2-1; D unresolved. Trimming removed 0 bases at V and 0 bases at J, with 6 bases between. Germline V lookup: CDR1 SGHTA, CDR2 FQGTGA. This CDR3 has 15 residues. The CDR3 coding sequence is TGTGCCAGCAGCTTAACGACGAACTCCTACAATGAGCAGTTCTTC. This encodes CASSLTTNSYNEQFF.

The chain links TRBV27 to TRBJ1-1; possible D gene TRBD1, 5 bases. The CDR3 spans 13 residues. V lost 2 bases and J 5 bases, leaving 9 bases between the germline ends. Germline loops: CDR1 MNHEY, CDR2 SMNVEV (reference sequence). The CDR3 DNA sequence: TGTGCCAGCAGTTTAGTGGGGGAGACTGAAGCTTTCTTT. Encoded protein: CASSLVGETEAFF.

The V and J genes are TRBV6-4 and TRBJ2-3; 11 bases fit TRBD2. CDR1 is MRHNA, CDR2 SNTAGT, per germline. The CDR3 has 12 residues. After removal of 4 bases from V and 10 bases from J, the junction contained 1 base not matched to a gene. CDR3 residues: CASSGTSGPQYF. CDR3 sequence (DNA): TGTGCCAGCAGTGGGACTAGCGGGCCGCAGTATTTT.